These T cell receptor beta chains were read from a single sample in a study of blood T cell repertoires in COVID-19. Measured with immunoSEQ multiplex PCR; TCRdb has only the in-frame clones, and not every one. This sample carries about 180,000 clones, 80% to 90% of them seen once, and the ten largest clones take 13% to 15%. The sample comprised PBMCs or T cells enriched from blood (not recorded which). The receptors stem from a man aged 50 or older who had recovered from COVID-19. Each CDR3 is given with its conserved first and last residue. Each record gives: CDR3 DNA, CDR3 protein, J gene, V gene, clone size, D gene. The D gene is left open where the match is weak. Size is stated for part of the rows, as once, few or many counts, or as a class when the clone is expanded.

TGTGCCAGCAGCCTAAAGGGAACAGGGAGCTACGAGCAGTACTTC	CASSLKGTGSYEQYF	TRBJ2-7	TRBV14	.	.
TGTGCCAGCAGCCAAGGGTCGGTCAGGGGACATGGCTACACCTTC	CASSQGSVRGHGYTF	TRBJ1-2	TRBV14	.	.
TGCGCCAGCAGCTCGACAGGTTCCCGGCAGGGTGGCTACACCTTC	CASSSTGSRQGGYTF	TRBJ1-2	TRBV5-1	.	.
TGTGCCAGCAGCCGGGACAGGGGGCTCCAGCCCCAGCATTTT	CASSRDRGLQPQHF	TRBJ1-5	TRBV6-5	.	TRBD1
TGTGCCAGCAGTGAAGCAGGGGAGGACTATGGCTACACCTTC	CASSEAGEDYGYTF	TRBJ1-2	TRBV6-1	.	.
TGTGCCAGCAGCTTAACGGGGGTTGATACGCAGTATTTT	CASSLTGVDTQYF	TRBJ2-3	TRBV7-9	.	.
TGCGCCAGCAGCTTGGTAGGGGTAACCTCTGGGGCCAACGTCCTGACTTTC	CASSLVGVTSGANVLTF	TRBJ2-6	TRBV5-1	.	.
TGTGCCACCGTCGGCCAGGGGGCCACTGAAGCTTTCTTT	CATVGQGATEAFF	TRBJ1-1	TRBV25-1	.	TRBD1
TGTGCCATCAGTGAAACAGGGGGAGGTGAAAAACTGTTTTTT	CAISETGGGEKLFF	TRBJ1-4	TRBV10-3	.	TRBD1
TGTGCCAGTAGTAACCCAGGGGGCGTCTTTTATGGCTACACCTTC	CASSNPGGVFYGYTF	TRBJ1-2	TRBV19	.	TRBD1
TGTGCCAGCAGCGTAATAGCGGGGGGGCCTCTCAATGAGCAGTTCTTC	CASSVIAGGPLNEQFF	TRBJ2-1	TRBV9	many	TRBD2
TGTGCCAGCAGCTTAGGAGGGATCGGCGGCTACACCTTC	CASSLGGIGGYTF	TRBJ1-2	TRBV7-2	.	.
TGTGCCAGCAGCTCGCCAGGGACAGCTAATGAAAAACTGTTTTTT	CASSSPGTANEKLFF	TRBJ1-4	TRBV7-9	.	TRBD1
TGTGCCAGCAGTGAACCGGGACTAGCGGCAGGAGAGCAGTACTTC	CASSEPGLAAGEQYF	TRBJ2-7	TRBV6-1	.	TRBD2
TGTGCCAGCAGCTCCGGGACAGGGGGCGCCGAGCAGTACTTC	CASSSGTGGAEQYF	TRBJ2-7	TRBV7-3	.	TRBD1
TGTGCCAGCCCTCCGGGGAGGGCGAACACTGAAGCTTTCTTT	CASPPGRANTEAFF	TRBJ1-1	TRBV7-9	few	.
TGCGCCAGCAGCTTGGTTAGCGGGGGTCAACATGAGCAGTTCTTC	CASSLVSGGQHEQFF	TRBJ2-1	TRBV5-1	many	TRBD2
TGTGCCTGGAGTTGGACTAGCGGGGGGCCCGATGAGCAGTTCTTC	CAWSWTSGGPDEQFF	TRBJ2-1	TRBV30	.	TRBD2
TGTGCCACCAGGAGTCGTGGGACAGGGGGAGAGACCCAGTACTTC	CATRSRGTGGETQYF	TRBJ2-5	TRBV15	.	TRBD1
TGTGCCACCAGCATCCCGGGGGCCAACGTCCTGACTTTC	CATSIPGANVLTF	TRBJ2-6	TRBV15	once	.
TGTGCCAGCAGTGAACAGGGTAGTTCTGGCTACACCTTC	CASSEQGSSGYTF	TRBJ1-2	TRBV6-1	.	.
TGTGCCAGCAGCCTCGGCAGGGGGGTCCAGAAAGGGGAGCAGTACTTC	CASSLGRGVQKGEQYF	TRBJ2-7	TRBV7-9	few	.
TGTGCCAGCAGCTTAGATTCGACAGGTATCTACGAGCAGTACTTC	CASSLDSTGIYEQYF	TRBJ2-7	TRBV11-2	.	.
TGTGCCTGGAGCCAGGGGGTAGGTTCACCCCTCCACTTT	CAWSQGVGSPLHF	TRBJ1-6	TRBV30	once	TRBD1
TGCGCCAGCAGTGAAGGCGGGGGGTACAATGAGCAGTTCTTC	CASSEGGGYNEQFF	TRBJ2-1	TRBV10-1	.	TRBD2
TGTGCCAGCTCACCATATCCTGTGACAACCTATAATTCACCCCTCCACTTT	CASSPYPVTTYNSPLHF	TRBJ1-6	TRBV18	.	.
TGTGCCAGCAGCTTGCTTGACCTCCCGGGCAATGAGCAGTTCTTC	CASSLLDLPGNEQFF	TRBJ2-1	TRBV5-4	.	.
TGTGCCAGCAGTGAGCAGGGATCTGCCAATCAGCCCCAGCATTTT	CASSEQGSANQPQHF	TRBJ1-5	TRBV6-1	.	.
TGTGCCAGCAGCACAAGACAGGTACTCTCCTACGAGCAGTACTTC	CASSTRQVLSYEQYF	TRBJ2-7	TRBV5-6	.	.